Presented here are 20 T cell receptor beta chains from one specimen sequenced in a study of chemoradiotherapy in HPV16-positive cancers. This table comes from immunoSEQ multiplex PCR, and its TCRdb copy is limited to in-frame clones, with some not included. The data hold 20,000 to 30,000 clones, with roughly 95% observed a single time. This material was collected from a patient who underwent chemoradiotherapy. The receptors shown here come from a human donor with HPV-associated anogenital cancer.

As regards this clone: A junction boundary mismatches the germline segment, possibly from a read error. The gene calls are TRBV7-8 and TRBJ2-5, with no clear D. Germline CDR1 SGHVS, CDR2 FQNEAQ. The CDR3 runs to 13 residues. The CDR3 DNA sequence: TGTGCCAGCAGTTTAGATCGGTCAGAGACCCAGTACTTC. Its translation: CASSLDRSETQYF.

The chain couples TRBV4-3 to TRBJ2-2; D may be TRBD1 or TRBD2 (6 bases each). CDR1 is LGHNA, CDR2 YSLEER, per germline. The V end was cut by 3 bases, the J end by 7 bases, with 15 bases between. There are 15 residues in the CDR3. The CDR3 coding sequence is TGCGCCAGCAGCCATCCGGGGGCTCGTCACGGGGAGCTGTTTTTT. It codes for CASSHPGARHGELFF.

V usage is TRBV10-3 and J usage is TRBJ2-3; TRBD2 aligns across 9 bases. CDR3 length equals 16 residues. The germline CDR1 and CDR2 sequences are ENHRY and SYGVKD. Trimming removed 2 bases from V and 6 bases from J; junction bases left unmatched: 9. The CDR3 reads CAISEVAGDRWDTQYF. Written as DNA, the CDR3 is TGTGCCATCAGTGAGGTAGCGGGGGACCGATGGGATACGCAGTATTTT.

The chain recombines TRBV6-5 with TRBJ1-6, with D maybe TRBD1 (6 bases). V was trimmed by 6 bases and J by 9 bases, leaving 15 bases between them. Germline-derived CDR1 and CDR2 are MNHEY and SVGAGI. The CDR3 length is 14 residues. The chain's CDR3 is CASRTQGVRSPLHF. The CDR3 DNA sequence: TGTGCCAGCAGAACACAGGGAGTTCGTTCACCCCTCCACTTT.

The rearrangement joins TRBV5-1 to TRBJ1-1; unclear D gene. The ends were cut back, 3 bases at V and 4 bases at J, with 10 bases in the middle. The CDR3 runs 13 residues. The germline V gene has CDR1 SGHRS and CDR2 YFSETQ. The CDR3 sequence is CASSSLISTEAFF. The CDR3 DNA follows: TGCGCCAGCAGCTCCCTAATTAGCACTGAAGCTTTCTTT.

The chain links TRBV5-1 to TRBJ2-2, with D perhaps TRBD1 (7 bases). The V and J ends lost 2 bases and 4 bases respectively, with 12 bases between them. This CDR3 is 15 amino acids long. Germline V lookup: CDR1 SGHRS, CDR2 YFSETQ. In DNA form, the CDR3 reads TGCGCCAGCAGCTTCCGACAGGGAGGCACCGGGGAGCTGTTTTTT. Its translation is CASSFRQGGTGELFF.

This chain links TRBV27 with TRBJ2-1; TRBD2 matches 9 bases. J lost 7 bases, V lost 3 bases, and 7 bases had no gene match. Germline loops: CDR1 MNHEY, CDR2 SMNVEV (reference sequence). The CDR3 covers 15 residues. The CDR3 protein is CASSLASGIGNEQFF. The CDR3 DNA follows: TGTGCCAGCAGTTTGGCTAGCGGGATAGGGAATGAGCAGTTCTTC.

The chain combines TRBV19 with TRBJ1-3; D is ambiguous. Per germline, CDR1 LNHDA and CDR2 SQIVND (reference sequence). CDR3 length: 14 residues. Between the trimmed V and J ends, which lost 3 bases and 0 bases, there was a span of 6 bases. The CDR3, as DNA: TGTGCCAGTAGTATCGGCAACTCTGGAAACACCATATATTTT. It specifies CASSIGNSGNTIYF.

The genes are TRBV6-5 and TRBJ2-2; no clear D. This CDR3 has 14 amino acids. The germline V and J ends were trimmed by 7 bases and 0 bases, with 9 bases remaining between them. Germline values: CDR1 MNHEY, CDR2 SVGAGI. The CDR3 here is CASTRVPNTGELFF. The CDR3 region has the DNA TGTGCCAGCACTAGGGTTCCGAACACCGGGGAGCTGTTTTTT.

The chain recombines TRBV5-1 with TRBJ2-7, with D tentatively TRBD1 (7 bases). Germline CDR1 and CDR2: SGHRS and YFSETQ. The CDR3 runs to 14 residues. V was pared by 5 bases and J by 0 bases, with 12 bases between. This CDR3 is CASRRDSRSYEQYF. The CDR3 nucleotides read TGCGCCAGCAGGCGGGACAGTCGCTCCTACGAGCAGTACTTC.

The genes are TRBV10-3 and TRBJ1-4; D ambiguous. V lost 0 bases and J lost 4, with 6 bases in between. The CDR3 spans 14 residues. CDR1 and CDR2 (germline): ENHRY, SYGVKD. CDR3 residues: CAISESLGNEKLFF. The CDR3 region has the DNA TGTGCCATCAGTGAGTCGCTGGGTAATGAAAAACTGTTTTTT.

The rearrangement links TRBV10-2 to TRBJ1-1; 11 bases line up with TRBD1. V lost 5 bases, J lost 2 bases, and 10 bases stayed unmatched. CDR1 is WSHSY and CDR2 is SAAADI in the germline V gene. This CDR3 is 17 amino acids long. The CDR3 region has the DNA TGCGCCAGCAGTTATGCCGGGACAGGGGGGATTAACACTGAAGCTTTCTTT. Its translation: CASSYAGTGGINTEAFF.

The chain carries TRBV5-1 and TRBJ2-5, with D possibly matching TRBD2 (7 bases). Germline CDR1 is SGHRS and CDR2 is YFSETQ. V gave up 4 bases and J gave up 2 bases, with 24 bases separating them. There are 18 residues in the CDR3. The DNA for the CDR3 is TGCGCCAGCAGCCACCATACAGGGAGGGCTAGCGGACAAGAGACCCAGTACTTC. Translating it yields CASSHHTGRASGQETQYF.

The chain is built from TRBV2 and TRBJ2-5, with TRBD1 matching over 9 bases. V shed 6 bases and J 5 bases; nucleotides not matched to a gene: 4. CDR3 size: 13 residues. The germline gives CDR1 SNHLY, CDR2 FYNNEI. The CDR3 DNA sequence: TGTGCCAGCAGCGATACAGGGGGCGAGACCCAGTACTTC. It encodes CASSDTGGETQYF.

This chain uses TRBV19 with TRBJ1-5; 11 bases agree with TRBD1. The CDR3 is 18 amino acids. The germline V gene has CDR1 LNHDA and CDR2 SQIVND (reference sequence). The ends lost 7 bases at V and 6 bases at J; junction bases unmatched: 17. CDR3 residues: CASISSGTGGVLGQPQHF. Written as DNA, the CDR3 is TGTGCCAGTATCTCCTCCGGGACAGGGGGAGTTTTGGGTCAGCCCCAGCATTTT.

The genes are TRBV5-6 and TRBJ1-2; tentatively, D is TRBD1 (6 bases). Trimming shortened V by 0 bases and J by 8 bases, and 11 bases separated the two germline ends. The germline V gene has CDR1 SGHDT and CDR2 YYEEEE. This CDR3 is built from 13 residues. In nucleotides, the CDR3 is TGTGCCAGCAGCTTGGTGGGGGCGCGGGGCTACACCTTC. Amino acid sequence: CASSLVGARGYTF.

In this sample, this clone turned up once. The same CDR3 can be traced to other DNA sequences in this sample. The CDR3 protein is CASSLDMNTEAFF. For the CDR3, the DNA is TGTGCCAGCAGCTTGGATATGAACACTGAAGCTTTCTTT. The chain links TRBV7-9 to TRBJ1-1; no clear D. Trimming removed 3 bases from V and 0 bases from J, with 5 bases in between. This CDR3 is 13 amino acids long. Looked up from germline, CDR1 is SEHNR and CDR2 is FQNEAQ (reference sequence).

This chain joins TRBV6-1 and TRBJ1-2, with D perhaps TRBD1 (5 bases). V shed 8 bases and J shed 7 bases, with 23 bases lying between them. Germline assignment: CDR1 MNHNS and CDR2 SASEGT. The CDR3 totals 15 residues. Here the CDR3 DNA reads TGTGCCAGCTTTCCACCCACGGGGGGTCGAAGTGGCTACACCTTC. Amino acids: CASFPPTGGRSGYTF.

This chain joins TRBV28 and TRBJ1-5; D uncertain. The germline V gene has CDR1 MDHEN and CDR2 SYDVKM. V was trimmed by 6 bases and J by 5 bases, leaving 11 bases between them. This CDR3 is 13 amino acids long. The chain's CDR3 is CASSLEADQPQHF. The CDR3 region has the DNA TGTGCCAGCAGCCTAGAGGCAGATCAGCCCCAGCATTTT.

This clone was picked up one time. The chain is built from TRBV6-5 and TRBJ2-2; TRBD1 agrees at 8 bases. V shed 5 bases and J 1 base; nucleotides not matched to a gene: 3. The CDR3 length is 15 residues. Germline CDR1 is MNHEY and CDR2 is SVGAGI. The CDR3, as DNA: TGTGCCAGCAGTCTAGACAGGGGGAACACCGGGGAGCTGTTTTTT. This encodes CASSLDRGNTGELFF.